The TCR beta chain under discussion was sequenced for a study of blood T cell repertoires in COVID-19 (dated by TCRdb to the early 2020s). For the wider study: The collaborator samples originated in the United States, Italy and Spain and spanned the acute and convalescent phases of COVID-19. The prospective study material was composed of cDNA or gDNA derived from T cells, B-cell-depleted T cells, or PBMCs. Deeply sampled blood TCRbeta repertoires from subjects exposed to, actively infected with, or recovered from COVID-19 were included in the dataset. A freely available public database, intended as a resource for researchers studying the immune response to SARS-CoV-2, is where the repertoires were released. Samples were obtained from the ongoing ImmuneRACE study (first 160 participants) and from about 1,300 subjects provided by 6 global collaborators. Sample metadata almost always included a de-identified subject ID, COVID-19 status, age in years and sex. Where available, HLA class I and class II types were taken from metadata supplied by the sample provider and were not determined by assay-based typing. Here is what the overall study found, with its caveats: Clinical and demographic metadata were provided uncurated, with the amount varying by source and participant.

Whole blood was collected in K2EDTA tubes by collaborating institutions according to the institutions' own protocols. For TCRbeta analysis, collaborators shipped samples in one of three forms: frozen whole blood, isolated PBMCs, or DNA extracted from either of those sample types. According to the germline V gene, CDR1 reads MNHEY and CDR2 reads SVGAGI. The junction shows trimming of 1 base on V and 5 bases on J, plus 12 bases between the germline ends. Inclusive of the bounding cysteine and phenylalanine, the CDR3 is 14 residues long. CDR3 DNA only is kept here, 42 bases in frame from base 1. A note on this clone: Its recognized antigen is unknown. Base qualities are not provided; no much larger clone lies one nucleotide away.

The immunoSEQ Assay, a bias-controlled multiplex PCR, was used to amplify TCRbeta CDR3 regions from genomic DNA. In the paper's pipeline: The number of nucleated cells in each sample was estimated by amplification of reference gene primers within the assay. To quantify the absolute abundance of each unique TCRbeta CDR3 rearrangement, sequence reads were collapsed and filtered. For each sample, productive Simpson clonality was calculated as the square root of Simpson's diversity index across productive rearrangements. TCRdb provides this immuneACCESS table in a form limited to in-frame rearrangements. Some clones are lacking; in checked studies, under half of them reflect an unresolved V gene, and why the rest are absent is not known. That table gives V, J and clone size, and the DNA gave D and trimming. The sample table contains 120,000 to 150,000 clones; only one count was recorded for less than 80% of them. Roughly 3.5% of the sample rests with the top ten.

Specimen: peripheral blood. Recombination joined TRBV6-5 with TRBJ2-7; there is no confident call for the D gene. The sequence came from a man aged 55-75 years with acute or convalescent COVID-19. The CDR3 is CASSYFQRSDEQYF. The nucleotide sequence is TGTGCCAGCAGTTACTTTCAAAGGAGTGACGAGCAGTACTTC.